The next 22 T cell receptor beta chains were all read from a single sample in a study of shared clonotypes between healthy human individuals. Terminally differentiated effector memory CD45RA+ cells were excluded by CCR7 positive selection of CD45RO-negative cells. Clones were sequenced by immunoSEQ multiplex PCR, and TCRdb holds only the in-frame ones, with some missing. This sample has millions of clones, with about 93% found just once. Input material: naive CD8+ T cells from PBMCs. Receptors were obtained from a man between 18 and 35 years old in good health. Some clones in this sample may be carry-over from other donors' samples.

V and J are TRBV29-1 and TRBJ2-5; D could derive from TRBD1 or TRBD2 (6 bases each). V was pared by 6 bases and J by 2 bases, with 16 bases between. The CDR3 is 14 amino acids. The V gene's germline CDR1 is SQVTM and CDR2 ANQGSEA. CDR3 DNA sequence: TGCAGCGTGGGGGGCGATTGGGTTCAAGAGACCCAGTACTTC. Amino acid sequence: CSVGGDWVQETQYF.

The rearrangement joins TRBV9 to TRBJ1-1, with D possibly TRBD1 on 6 matching bases. The CDR3 runs 16 residues. Germline CDR1 is SGDLS and CDR2 is YYNGEE. Trimming stripped 4 bases from V and 2 bases from J, with 18 bases between. CDR3 nucleotides: TGTGCCAGCAGCCCTGGACAGCCAACTTTAAACACTGAAGCTTTCTTT. Translating it yields CASSPGQPTLNTEAFF.

The J gene is TRBJ2-5, the V gene TRBV11-2; 7 nucleotides align to TRBD1. The V segment lost 4 bases and the J segment 7 bases; nucleotides outside the gene matches: 12. Germline assignment: CDR1 SGHAT and CDR2 FQNNGV. The CDR3 consists of 15 residues. For the CDR3, the DNA is TGTGCCAGCAGCTCGAGGACAGGCGACCATGGGACCCAGTACTTC. Its translation: CASSSRTGDHGTQYF.

The J gene is TRBJ2-7, the V gene TRBV29-1, with 7 bases aligning to TRBD1. V shed 7 bases, J shed 5 bases, and the junction held 8 bases outside the gene matches. The CDR3 length is 12 residues. Germline lookup yields CDR1 SQVTM and CDR2 ANQGSEA. As DNA, the CDR3 is TGCAGCGCTAAGACAGGGATCCACGAGCAGTACTTC. Translation: CSAKTGIHEQYF.

The V and J genes are TRBV9 and TRBJ2-3; TRBD2 agrees at 8 bases. The length of the CDR3 is 17 residues. From germline, CDR1 is SGDLS and CDR2 YYNGEE. The junction had 11 bases not matched to a gene; V was cut back by 4 bases and J by 1 base. The CDR3 region has the DNA TGTGCCAGCAGCCCGACAACGGGGGGGCTCGGCACAGATACGCAGTATTTT. Amino acid sequence: CASSPTTGGLGTDTQYF.

V is TRBV18 and J is TRBJ2-2, with 8 positions matching TRBD1. CDR1 and CDR2 (germline): KGHSH, LQKENI. The CDR3 extends over 15 amino acids. V was pared by 3 bases and J by 4 bases, with 4 bases of the junction left unmatched. CDR3 sequence reads: CASSPRTGTTGELFF. CDR3 sequence (DNA): TGTGCCAGCTCACCCCGGACAGGGACCACCGGGGAGCTGTTTTTT.

This chain joins TRBV2 and TRBJ2-7; D might be TRBD2 (5 bases). Germline values: CDR1 SNHLY, CDR2 FYNNEI. This CDR3 contains 15 residues. V lost 1 base and J lost 1, with 11 bases in between. CDR3 coding DNA: TGTGCCAGCAGTGAAGAGGTGGAGGCGTCCTACGAGCAGTACTTC. Translation: CASSEEVEASYEQYF.

This clone occurred once. The chain recombines TRBV30 with TRBJ2-3, with 12 positions matching TRBD2. J lost 4 bases, V lost 3 bases, and 2 bases had no gene match. The germline CDR1 and CDR2 sequences are GTSNPN and SVGIG (reference sequence). There are 14 residues in the CDR3. The CDR3 coding sequence is TGTGCCTGGAGGGGACTAGCGGGCTCAGATACGCAGTATTTT. Residues: CAWRGLAGSDTQYF.

The genes are TRBV5-6 and TRBJ1-2; 7 bases align to TRBD1. CDR1 is SGHDT, CDR2 YYEEEE, per germline. The CDR3 is 17 amino acids. V shed 3 bases and J 1 base; nucleotides not matched to a gene: 12. CDR3 nucleotides: TGTGCCAGCAGCTCGACCGCGGGGACAGCGATTAACTATGGCTACACCTTC. Its translation: CASSSTAGTAINYGYTF.

The chain combines TRBV9 with TRBJ2-4, with D perhaps being TRBD1 or TRBD2 (5 bases each). The CDR3 runs to 13 residues. The V gene's germline CDR1 is SGDLS and CDR2 YYNGEE. V was shortened by 0 bases and J by 8 bases, with 9 bases between the two germline ends. CDR3 bases: TGTGCCAGCAGCGTAGGAGGGGCTGACATTCAGTACTTC. This encodes CASSVGGADIQYF.

The chain has TRBV5-8 and TRBJ1-4; D remains ambiguous. CDR1 SGHTS and CDR2 YDEGEE come from the germline V gene. The CDR3 totals 15 residues. Trimming removed 4 bases at V and 6 bases at J, with 16 bases between. The CDR3 DNA reads as TGTGCCAGCAGCAAAGGGCCCTTTTTGGATGAAAAACTGTTTTTT. As protein: CASSKGPFLDEKLFF.

A remark on this clone: Other DNA sequences within the sample encode an identical CDR3. The rearrangement uses TRBV28 and TRBJ2-2, with no clear D. Per germline, CDR1 MDHEN and CDR2 SYDVKM. The CDR3 runs to 12 residues. The V end was cut by 2 bases, the J end by 5 bases, with 3 bases between. This chain's CDR3 is CASSLRTGELFF. CDR3 DNA sequence: TGTGCCAGCAGTTTAAGGACCGGGGAGCTGTTTTTT.

This clone has only a few counts. The V call is TRBV19, the J call TRBJ1-2; D perhaps matches TRBD1 (6 bases). This CDR3 is built from 11 residues. The germline gives CDR1 LNHDA, CDR2 SQIVND (reference sequence). V lost 4 bases, J lost 6 bases, and 6 bases lay in between. CDR3 region: CASSTGDGYTF. The CDR3 bases are TGTGCCAGTAGTACAGGGGATGGCTACACCTTC. The full variable domain, rest sourced from reference TRBV19 and TRBJ1-2, is DGGITQSPKYLFRKEGQNVTLSCEQNLNHDAMYWYRQDPGQGLRLIYYSQIVNDFQKGDIAEGYSVSREKKESFPLTVTSAQKNPTAFYLCASSTGDGYTFGSGTRLTVV.

The rearrangement joins TRBV11-2 to TRBJ2-1; no reliable D call. V was pared by 4 bases and J by 5 bases, with 12 bases between. Germline lookup yields CDR1 SGHAT and CDR2 FQNNGV. The CDR3 is made up of 14 amino acids. The CDR3 bases are TGTGCCAGCAGCTCCCCTCTCGACAACAATGAGCAGTTCTTC. Translated, it gives CASSSPLDNNEQFF.

This rearrangement joins TRBV15 to TRBJ2-2; tentative D call: TRBD1 (7 bases). The CDR3 extends over 16 amino acids. The germline CDR1 and CDR2 sequences are LNHNV and YYDKDF (reference sequence). V was pared by 4 bases and J by 6 bases, with 18 bases between. The CDR3 DNA reads as TGTGCCACCAGCACTCCGCGGGACAGCAGTTCCGGGGAGCTGTTTTTT. This gives the protein CATSTPRDSSSGELFF.

The genes are TRBV4-2 and TRBJ2-7, with a weak D call TRBD1 (5 bases). Deletions cut 0 bases from V and 4 bases from J, with 10 bases between. The CDR3 extends over 14 amino acids. Germline assignment: CDR1 LGHNA and CDR2 YNFKEQ. Here the CDR3 reads CASSQDSDRYEQYF. As DNA, the CDR3 is TGTGCCAGCAGCCAAGACTCCGACAGATACGAGCAGTACTTC.

This rearrangement joins TRBV9 to TRBJ1-2, with 7 bases matching TRBD1. Germline CDR1 reads SGDLS; CDR2 reads YYNGEE. Losses at the gene ends were 0 bases for V and 2 bases for J; bases not matched to a gene: 7. CDR3 length: 16 amino acids. The CDR3: CASSVGPAGGNYGYTF. The CDR3 DNA reads TGTGCCAGCAGCGTAGGTCCCGCAGGGGGAAACTATGGCTACACCTTC.

Concerning this clone: The sample has other DNA sequences that encode this CDR3 too. The V call is TRBV28, the J call TRBJ2-2, with D possibly being TRBD2 (6 bases). Germline CDR1 and CDR2: MDHEN and SYDVKM. The CDR3 sequence is 12 residues long. V dropped 6 bases and J dropped 6 bases, with 8 bases sitting between them. The CDR3 region is CASSGGSGELFF. In nucleotides, the CDR3 is TGTGCCAGCAGCGGAGGGTCCGGGGAGCTGTTTTTT. Full variable domain (rest looked up from reference TRBV28 and TRBJ2-2): DVKVTQSSRYLVKRTGEKVFLECVQDMDHENMFWYRQDPGLGLRLIYFSYDVKMKEKGDIPEGYSVSREKKERFSLILESASTNQTSMYLCASSGGSGELFFGEGSRLTVL.

Notes on this clone: Additional DNA sequences in this sample encode the identical CDR3. This sequence joins TRBV11-2 and TRBJ2-1; 12 nucleotides agree with TRBD2. Germline assignment: CDR1 SGHAT and CDR2 FQNNGV. V dropped 3 bases and J dropped 4; count of bases not matched to a gene: 1. The CDR3 has 15 residues. The CDR3: CASSFLAGGYNEQFF. In DNA, the CDR3 is TGTGCCAGCAGCTTTCTAGCGGGAGGGTACAATGAGCAGTTCTTC.

This chain links TRBV7-6 with TRBJ2-1; 10 nucleotides align to TRBD1. J was trimmed by 6 bases and V by 2 bases; bases with no gene match: 7. The germline CDR1 and CDR2 sequences are SGHVS and FNYEAQ. The CDR3 runs to 16 residues. The CDR3, as DNA: TGTGCCAGCAGCTTACCGGGGACAGGGGCGCGCAATGAGCAGTTCTTC. Translation gives CASSLPGTGARNEQFF.

This clone occurred a few times. V gene TRBV7-9 combines with J gene TRBJ2-1; D unclear. The germline V and J ends were trimmed by 5 bases and 5 bases, with 4 bases remaining between them. This CDR3 is built from 11 residues. Germline CDR1 SEHNR, CDR2 FQNEAQ (reference sequence). The CDR3 DNA sequence: TGTGCCAGCAGCCAAAACAATGAGCAGTTCTTC. Its protein product is CASSQNNEQFF.

The chain couples TRBV4-2 to TRBJ2-5, with 7 bases fitting TRBD1. The CDR3 is 19 amino acids. Germline values: CDR1 LGHNA, CDR2 YNFKEQ. V dropped 1 base and J dropped 4; count of bases not matched to a gene: 18. DNA for the CDR3: TGTGCCAGCAGCCAAGCACAGGGGAAAGGCGGGTTGGTGGGAGAGACCCAGTACTTC. It yields the protein CASSQAQGKGGLVGETQYF.